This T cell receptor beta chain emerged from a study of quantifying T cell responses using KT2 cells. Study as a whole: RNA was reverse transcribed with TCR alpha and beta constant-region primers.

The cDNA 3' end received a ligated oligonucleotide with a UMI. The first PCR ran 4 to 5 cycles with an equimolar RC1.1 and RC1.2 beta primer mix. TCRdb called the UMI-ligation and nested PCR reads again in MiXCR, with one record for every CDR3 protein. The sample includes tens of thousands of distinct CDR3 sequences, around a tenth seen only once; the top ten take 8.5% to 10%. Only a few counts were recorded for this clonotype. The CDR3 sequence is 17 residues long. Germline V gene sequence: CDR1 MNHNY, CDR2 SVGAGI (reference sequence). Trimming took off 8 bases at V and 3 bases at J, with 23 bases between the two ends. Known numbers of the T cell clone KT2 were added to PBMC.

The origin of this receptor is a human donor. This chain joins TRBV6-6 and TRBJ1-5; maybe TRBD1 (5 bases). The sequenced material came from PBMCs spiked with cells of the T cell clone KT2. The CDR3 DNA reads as TGTGCCAGCCTAAAAGCGAACTCGGGACGGATCAATCAGCCCCAGCATTTT. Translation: CASLKANSGRINQPQHF.